These 17 T cell receptor beta chains originate from one sample sequenced in a study of T cell changes during pregnancy in multiple sclerosis. Sequenced by immunoSEQ multiplex PCR; TCRdb stores in-frame clones only, minus some. Altogether approximately 30,000 clones are present, roughly nine tenths being singletons, with the ten largest covering around 10%. The specimen was CD8+ T cells from peripheral blood mononuclear cells, collected in the third trimester of pregnancy. These receptors all stem from a female donor with multiple sclerosis, enrolled in a pregnancy study.

V usage is TRBV14 and J usage is TRBJ2-1; D is ambiguous. The CDR3 is made up of 14 amino acids. Germline V CDR1 and CDR2: SGHDN, FVKESK. V lost 2 bases to trimming and J lost 5 bases, with 10 bases between them. CDR3 DNA sequence: TGTGCCAGCAGCCAACCCGACACAGACAATGAGCAGTTCTTC. Translating it yields CASSQPDTDNEQFF.

This rearrangement joins TRBV27 to TRBJ2-2, with D tentatively TRBD1 (5 bases). Per germline, CDR1 MNHEY and CDR2 SMNVEV (reference sequence). This CDR3 region has 15 residues. V dropped 1 base and J dropped 1 base, with 7 bases sitting between them. The CDR3 loop is CASSLWGQNTGELFF. In nucleotides, the CDR3 is TGTGCCAGCAGTTTATGGGGCCAGAACACCGGGGAGCTGTTTTTT.

The chain is built from TRBV30 and TRBJ2-3; 7 bases line up with TRBD2. J lost 7 bases, V lost 0 bases, and 7 bases had no gene match. Germline V lookup: CDR1 GTSNPN, CDR2 SVGIG (reference sequence). The CDR3 is 14 amino acids. The CDR3 sequence: CAWSVLVGGNTQYF. As DNA, the CDR3 is TGTGCCTGGAGTGTATTGGTGGGGGGGAATACGCAGTATTTT. Using reference TRBV30 and TRBJ2-3 for the parts outside the CDR3, the full variable domain is SQTIHQWPATLVQPVGSPLSLECTVEGTSNPNLYWYRQAAGRGLQLLFYSVGIGQISSEVPQNLSASRPQDRQFILSSKKLLLSDSGFYLCAWSVLVGGNTQYFGPGTRLTVL.

The V and J genes are TRBV7-8 and TRBJ2-5, with D possibly being TRBD2 (5 bases). The V gene's germline CDR1 is SGHVS and CDR2 FQNEAQ. The CDR3 extends over 15 amino acids. The ends were cut back, 0 bases at V and 5 bases at J, with 13 bases in the middle. As DNA, the CDR3 is TGTGCCAGCAGCTTAGCACGGGGTAACGGGGAGACCCAGTACTTC. It is translated as CASSLARGNGETQYF.

This chain joins TRBV5-1 and TRBJ2-1; 7 bases fit TRBD2. The germline gives CDR1 SGHRS, CDR2 YFSETQ. The V gene end was trimmed by 3 bases and the J gene end by 0 bases; junction bases not matched to a gene: 9. The CDR3 runs 17 residues. The CDR3 sequence: CASSSLWGRASYNEQFF. CDR3 DNA sequence: TGCGCCAGCAGCTCCTTGTGGGGGAGGGCCTCCTACAATGAGCAGTTCTTC. Drawing the rest from reference TRBV5-1 and TRBJ2-1, the complete variable domain is KAGVTQTPRYLIKTRGQQVTLSCSPISGHRSVSWYQQTPGQGLQFLFEYFSETQRNKGNFPGRFSGRQFSNSRSEMNVSTLELGDSALYLCASSSLWGRASYNEQFFGPGTRLTVL.

The chain uses TRBV9 and TRBJ2-1; tentative D call: TRBD1 (6 bases). Trimming cost V 3 bases and J 8 bases, with 21 bases left between them. The V gene's germline CDR1 is SGDLS and CDR2 YYNGEE. The CDR3 contains 16 residues. DNA of the CDR3: TGTGCCAGCAGCGGACAGTTGGGGGCCAGAATCGATGAGCAGTTCTTC. This codes for CASSGQLGARIDEQFF.

V gene TRBV27 combines with J gene TRBJ2-7, with 8 bases that match TRBD2. V was pared by 0 bases and J by 7 bases, with 8 bases of the junction left unmatched. CDR1 and CDR2 (germline): MNHEY, SMNVEV (reference sequence). There are 15 residues in the CDR3. CDR3 loop: CASSLSSGTRWEQYF. In nucleotides, the CDR3 is TGTGCCAGCAGTTTATCGTCCGGGACTAGGTGGGAGCAGTACTTC.

The chain is built from TRBV6-6 and TRBJ1-5, with unresolved D. This CDR3 has 12 amino acids. The germline CDR1 and CDR2 sequences are MNHNY and SVGAGI (reference sequence). Trimming left V 2 bases short and J 3 bases short, with 2 bases between. CDR3 sequence: CASSYHNQPQHF. In nucleotides, the CDR3 is TGTGCCAGCAGTTACCACAATCAGCCCCAGCATTTT.

This clone appeared once. V is TRBV5-4 and J is TRBJ1-1; D perhaps matches TRBD1 (5 bases). This CDR3 is built from 14 residues. CDR1 is SGHNT and CDR2 is YYREEE in the germline V gene (reference sequence). V was shortened by 3 bases and J by 1 base, with 10 bases between the two germline ends. CDR3 residues: CASSYLGPNTEAFF. The CDR3 DNA is TGTGCCAGCAGCTACCTGGGGCCGAACACTGAAGCTTTCTTT. Together with reference TRBV5-4 and TRBJ1-1, the CDR3 gives the full variable domain: ETGVTQSPTHLIKTRGQQVTLRCSSQSGHNTVSWYQQALGQGPQFIFQYYREEENGRGNFPPRFSGLQFPNYSSELNVNALELDDSALYLCASSYLGPNTEAFFGQGTRLTVV.

The J gene is TRBJ1-1, the V gene TRBV9; TRBD1 is a possible D gene (5 bases). This CDR3 has 11 residues. Germline CDR1 is SGDLS and CDR2 is YYNGEE. Trimming took 3 bases from V and 8 from J, leaving 8 bases between them. CDR3 sequence (DNA): TGTGCCAGCAGCGGGGGCACAGAAGCTTTCTTT. Translation gives CASSGGTEAFF.

The chain recombines TRBV5-1 with TRBJ1-1; TRBD1 is a possible D gene (6 bases). V was trimmed by 2 bases and J by 3 bases, leaving 14 bases between them. This CDR3 has 15 amino acids. Per the germline V gene, CDR1 is SGHRS and CDR2 is YFSETQ. CDR3 residues: CASSFLGQIDTEAFF. The CDR3 bases are TGCGCCAGCAGCTTCTTAGGACAGATAGACACTGAAGCTTTCTTT. Using reference TRBV5-1 and TRBJ1-1 for the parts outside the CDR3, the full variable domain is KAGVTQTPRYLIKTRGQQVTLSCSPISGHRSVSWYQQTPGQGLQFLFEYFSETQRNKGNFPGRFSGRQFSNSRSEMNVSTLELGDSALYLCASSFLGQIDTEAFFGQGTRLTVV.

The CDR3 coding sequence is TGTGCCAGCAGTGACTCGGACAGCTCTGGGGCCAACGTCCTGACTTTC. Protein: CASSDSDSSGANVLTF. The rearrangement joins TRBV6-4 to TRBJ2-6, with D possibly TRBD1 on 6 matching bases. CDR3 size: 16 residues. V lost 0 bases and J 0 bases, leaving 6 bases between the germline ends. Germline CDR1 is MRHNA and CDR2 is SNTAGT.

This clone was counted a single time. The rearrangement links TRBV5-6 to TRBJ2-7; 8 positions match TRBD2. CDR1 is SGHDT, CDR2 YYEEEE, per germline. V lost 1 base to trimming and J lost 4 bases; unmatched junction nucleotides: 16. This CDR3 contains 18 residues. The CDR3 DNA follows: TGTGCCAGCAGCTTGCGTGGCCCGGGGGGGGGTAGGAAGTACGAGCAGTACTTC. Translated, it gives CASSLRGPGGGRKYEQYF.

The chain employs TRBV6-1 and TRBJ1-4; 9 nucleotides line up with TRBD1. CDR3 length: 14 residues. Germline V gives CDR1 MNHNS, CDR2 SASEGT. The V gene end was trimmed by 4 bases and the J gene end by 7 bases; junction bases not matched to a gene: 4. CDR3 in DNA: TGTGCCAGCAGTGTCGGGACAGGGAGTGAAAAACTGTTTTTT. Translating it yields CASSVGTGSEKLFF.

The count of this clone is one. The J gene is TRBJ2-7, the V gene TRBV9; 11 bases line up with TRBD2. The V and J ends lost 0 bases and 4 bases, in that order; junction bases with no gene match: 3. Per germline, CDR1 SGDLS and CDR2 YYNGEE. This CDR3 region has 15 residues. The CDR3 protein is CASSVEGTSGYEQYF. The CDR3 DNA is TGTGCCAGCAGCGTAGAGGGGACTAGCGGATACGAGCAGTACTTC.

This rearrangement joins TRBV4-1 to TRBJ1-2, with D hard to call. The V end was cut by 0 bases, the J end by 8 bases, with 10 bases between. CDR1 is MGHRA, CDR2 YSYEKL, per germline. This CDR3 is 13 amino acids long. The CDR3 sequence: CASSQDHLGGYTF. Here the CDR3 DNA reads TGCGCCAGCAGCCAAGATCATCTAGGAGGCTACACCTTC.

CDR3 coding DNA: TGCGCCAGCAGGACGGGGAATCAGATTGCAACTAATGAAAAACTGTTTTTT. This encodes CASRTGNQIATNEKLFF. The rearrangement uses TRBV5-1 and TRBJ1-4; no clear D gene. The germline gives CDR1 SGHRS, CDR2 YFSETQ. CDR3 length equals 17 residues. Trimming took off 5 bases at V and 0 bases at J, with 17 bases between the two ends. The whole variable domain, remainder taken from reference TRBV5-1 and TRBJ1-4, is KAGVTQTPRYLIKTRGQQVTLSCSPISGHRSVSWYQQTPGQGLQFLFEYFSETQRNKGNFPGRFSGRQFSNSRSEMNVSTLELGDSALYLCASRTGNQIATNEKLFFGSGTQLSVL.